The 21 T cell receptor beta chains listed next were all sequenced from one sample in a study of T cells in Graves' hyperthyroidism and ophthalmopathy. TCR beta CDR3 regions were amplified from RNA transcripts. First-round RT-PCR of the TCR CDR3 relied on the HTBI primer set. One entry per CDR3 protein results from TCRdb running MiXCR on the multiplex PCR reads. Of around 690,000 distinct CDR3 sequences in the sample, around 21% were seen once. The sample taken for sequencing was blood. The receptors come from a man aged 25 to 40 with Graves' ophthalmopathy.

This rearrangement joins TRBV28 to TRBJ2-6, with TRBD1 matching over 7 bases. The CDR3 contains 19 residues. Looked up from germline, CDR1 is MDHEN and CDR2 is SYDVKM. The ends lost 1 base at V and 0 bases at J; junction bases unmatched: 9. Written as DNA, the CDR3 is TGTGCCAGCAGTTTATCGGACCATAACAGGGGCTCTGGGGCCAACGTCCTGACTTTC. Encoded protein: CASSLSDHNRGSGANVLTF. Using reference TRBV28 and TRBJ2-6 for the parts outside the CDR3, the full variable domain is DVKVTQSSRYLVKRTGEKVFLECVQDMDHENMFWYRQDPGLGLRLIYFSYDVKMKEKGDIPEGYSVSREKKERFSLILESASTNQTSMYLCASSLSDHNRGSGANVLTFGAGSRLTVL.

The sample holds one count of this clonotype. The CDR3 DNA is TGCAGTGCTAATCGACAGGCTAGGTCCTACAATGAGCAGTTCTTC. Its translation is CSANRQARSYNEQFF. This chain uses TRBV20-1 with TRBJ2-1; D might be TRBD1 (6 bases). Germline-derived CDR1 and CDR2 are DFQATT and SNEGSKA (reference sequence). Trimming removed 4 bases from V and 1 base from J, with 14 bases in between. The length of the CDR3 is 15 residues.

This chain uses TRBV2 with TRBJ1-2, with TRBD1 as a possible D gene (5 bases). CDR3 length: 18 amino acids. In germline, CDR1 is SNHLY, CDR2 FYNNEI. V lost 2 bases to trimming and J lost 4 bases, with 23 bases between them. The CDR3 sequence: CASSENQWAPNRRYGYTF. The CDR3 bases are TGTGCCAGCAGTGAAAACCAGTGGGCTCCAAACAGGCGCTATGGCTACACCTTC.

In this sample, this clonotype turned up many times. V usage is TRBV18 and J usage is TRBJ2-2, with D hard to call. The V and J ends lost 2 bases and 4 bases respectively, with 11 bases between them. This CDR3 comprises 15 residues. The V gene's germline CDR1 is KGHSH and CDR2 LQKENI. This CDR3 reads CASSPKLSGTGELFF. The CDR3 bases are TGTGCCAGCTCACCAAAGCTCTCTGGCACCGGGGAGCTGTTTTTT.

This clonotype was seen many times. This chain's CDR3 is CASSGPPGEQYF. CDR3 DNA: TGTGCCAGCAGTGGGCCCCCAGGCGAGCAGTACTTC. The chain uses TRBV2 and TRBJ2-7; D is uncertain. Deletions cut 4 bases from V and 6 bases from J, with 10 bases between. The germline V gene has CDR1 SNHLY and CDR2 FYNNEI. The CDR3 sequence is 12 residues long.

The table lists this clonotype with many counts. J is TRBJ1-2 and V is TRBV5-1; D call uncertain. The CDR3 totals 14 residues. Germline loops: CDR1 SGHRS, CDR2 YFSETQ. Between the trimmed V and J ends, which lost 0 bases and 4 bases, there was a span of 10 bases. The DNA of the CDR3 is TGCGCCAGCAGCTTGGAGGACGGCGGCTATGGCTACACCTTC. Amino acid sequence: CASSLEDGGYGYTF.

The chain has TRBV28 and TRBJ2-1; unclear D gene. The germline V and J ends were trimmed by 7 bases and 10 bases, with 17 bases remaining between them. Germline V gene lookup returns CDR1 MDHEN and CDR2 SYDVKM. This CDR3 is built from 13 residues. The CDR3 DNA reads as TGTGCCAGCACTTCTGGGGTAATTGGGGAGCAGTTCTTC. It yields the protein CASTSGVIGEQFF.

This clonotype was observed many times. This chain uses TRBV10-3 with TRBJ2-3; D is possibly TRBD1 (6 bases). The germline V gene has CDR1 ENHRY and CDR2 SYGVKD. The V end lost 5 bases, the J end lost 2 bases, and 11 bases lay between the germline ends. The CDR3 runs 14 residues. The CDR3 region has the DNA TGTGCCATCAGTCTAGGACAGCCCACAGATACGCAGTATTTT. It is translated as CAISLGQPTDTQYF.

A few counts support this clonotype. The chain carries TRBV11-2 and TRBJ1-4, with D hard to call. The V end was cut by 2 bases, the J end by 7 bases, with 11 bases between. Germline CDR1 reads SGHAT; CDR2 reads FQNNGV. This CDR3 is built from 14 residues. The CDR3 spells CASSLNPGREKLFF. CDR3 DNA: TGTGCCAGCAGCTTAAACCCTGGGCGTGAAAAACTGTTTTTT.

V gene TRBV5-6 combines with J gene TRBJ2-5, with TRBD1 as a possible D gene (6 bases). The CDR3 consists of 15 residues. V was clipped by 3 bases and J by 2 bases, with 14 bases between them. The V gene's germline CDR1 is SGHDT and CDR2 YYEEEE. This chain's CDR3 is CASSSKYREQETQYF. CDR3 nucleotides: TGTGCCAGCAGCTCGAAATACAGGGAGCAAGAGACCCAGTACTTC.

This clonotype was observed a few times. V usage is TRBV20-1 and J usage is TRBJ2-2, with 12 nucleotides matching TRBD2. The CDR3 runs 17 residues. The J segment lost 5 bases and the V segment lost 2 bases, leaving 9 bases of the junction unmatched. Germline V gene sequence: CDR1 DFQATT, CDR2 SNEGSKA (reference sequence). The CDR3 DNA follows: TGCAGTGCTAGATCCGTAACTAGCGGGAGGATGACCGGGGAGCTGTTTTTT. Its translation is CSARSVTSGRMTGELFF.

This clonotype appeared a few times. The chain uses TRBV6-5 and TRBJ2-7; D uncertain. The V and J ends lost 2 bases and 7 bases respectively, with 12 bases between them. The germline V gene encodes CDR1 MNHEY and CDR2 SVGAGI. The CDR3 has 13 residues. DNA for the CDR3: TGTGCCAGCAGTTACGGTAGAATTACGGAGCAGTACTTC. This translates into CASSYGRITEQYF.

CDR3 DNA sequence: TGCGCCAGCAGCCAGTCGGGGACTAGCGGGAGTGACAATGAGCAGTTCTTC. Translating it yields CASSQSGTSGSDNEQFF. The chain links TRBV4-3 to TRBJ2-1; 14 bases fit TRBD2. J gave up 5 bases and V 3 bases, and 6 bases lay outside the gene matches. The CDR3 is made up of 17 amino acids. The V gene's germline CDR1 is LGHNA and CDR2 YSLEER.

This clonotype was observed a handful of times. The chain couples TRBV9 to TRBJ2-3, with 11 bases lining up with TRBD2. The length of the CDR3 is 15 residues. Germline assignment: CDR1 SGDLS and CDR2 YYNGEE. Trimming cost V 7 bases and J 1 base; bases outside gene matches: 5. Here the CDR3 reads CASGGGLAGTDTQYF. In DNA form, the CDR3 reads TGTGCCAGCGGAGGGGGACTAGCGGGCACAGATACGCAGTATTTT.

V gene TRBV15 combines with J gene TRBJ1-1; no reliable D call. Trimming pared 1 base from V and 0 bases from J, leaving 12 bases between. CDR1 LNHNV and CDR2 YYDKDF come from the germline V gene (reference sequence). The CDR3 length is 16 residues. The CDR3 reads CATSRGRIALNTEAFF. Written as DNA, the CDR3 is TGTGCCACCAGCAGAGGTCGGATAGCTTTGAACACTGAAGCTTTCTTT.

This clonotype was recorded a few times. The J gene is TRBJ2-7, the V gene TRBV27; D might be TRBD2 (6 bases). Trimming took 4 bases from V and 2 from J, leaving 18 bases between them. From germline, CDR1 is MNHEY and CDR2 SMNVEV (reference sequence). This CDR3 has 16 amino acids. Here the CDR3 DNA reads TGTGCCAGCAGTTCCCAATCCGGGACTTCCACCTACGAGCAGTACTTC. Translated: CASSSQSGTSTYEQYF.

This clonotype has ten or more counts. The chain recombines TRBV3-1 with TRBJ2-1; possible D gene TRBD2, 5 bases. Trimming shortened V by 0 bases and J by 4 bases, and 7 bases separated the two germline ends. This CDR3 has 14 amino acids. Germline CDR1 and CDR2: LGHDT and YNNKEL (reference sequence). This CDR3 reads CASSQERGYNEQFF. For the CDR3, the DNA is TGTGCCAGCAGCCAAGAACGCGGGTACAATGAGCAGTTCTTC.

This clonotype appeared many times. V gene TRBV3-1 combines with J gene TRBJ2-3; 11 bases line up with TRBD2. After removal of 1 base from V and 3 bases from J, the junction contained 6 bases not matched to a gene. Germline V lookup: CDR1 LGHDT, CDR2 YNNKEL (reference sequence). The CDR3 extends over 17 amino acids. The CDR3 loop is CASSQVAGGPRTDTQYF. CDR3 DNA sequence: TGTGCCAGCAGCCAAGTAGCGGGAGGGCCGAGGACAGATACGCAGTATTTT.

The table lists this clonotype with a few counts. The chain links TRBV7-2 to TRBJ2-7; TRBD1 matches at 7 bases. This CDR3 is 14 amino acids long. Unmatched junction bases numbered 11, after V lost 6 bases and J lost 6 bases. Germline CDR1 and CDR2: SGHTA and FQGNSA. The CDR3 loop reads CASSTGQTFGEQYF. In DNA, the CDR3 is TGTGCCAGCAGTACGGGACAGACCTTCGGCGAGCAGTACTTC.

This clonotype was counted a few times. V gene TRBV7-8 combines with J gene TRBJ1-4; maybe TRBD1 (5 bases). The CDR3 has 18 residues. V was trimmed by 1 base and J by 5 bases, leaving 20 bases between them. CDR1 is SGHVS, CDR2 FQNEAQ, per germline. The CDR3 protein is CASSLVSLGPGRNEKLFF. CDR3 DNA sequence: TGTGCCAGCAGCTTAGTATCGCTTGGTCCAGGGAGAAATGAAAAACTGTTTTTT.

V usage is TRBV11-2 and J usage is TRBJ1-6; D call uncertain. Trimming removed 5 bases at V and 5 bases at J, with 19 bases between. Germline CDR1 reads SGHAT; CDR2 reads FQNNGV. The CDR3 runs 17 residues. The CDR3 loop reads CASSPHSAPNDNSPLHF. The DNA of the CDR3 is TGTGCCAGCAGCCCCCATTCCGCCCCAAATGATAATTCACCCCTCCACTTT.